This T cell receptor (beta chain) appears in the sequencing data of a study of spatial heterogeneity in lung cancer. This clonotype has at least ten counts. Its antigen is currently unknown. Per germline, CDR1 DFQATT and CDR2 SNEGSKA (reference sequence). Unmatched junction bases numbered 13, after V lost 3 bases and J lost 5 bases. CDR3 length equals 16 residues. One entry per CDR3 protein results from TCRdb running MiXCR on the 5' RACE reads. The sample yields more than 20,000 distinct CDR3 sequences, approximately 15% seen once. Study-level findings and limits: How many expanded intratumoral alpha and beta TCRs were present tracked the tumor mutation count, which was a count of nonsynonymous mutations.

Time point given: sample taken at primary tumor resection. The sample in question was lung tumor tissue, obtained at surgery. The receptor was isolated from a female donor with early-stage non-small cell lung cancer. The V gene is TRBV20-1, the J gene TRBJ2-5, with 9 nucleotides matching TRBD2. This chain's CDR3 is CSARALAGPTKETQYF. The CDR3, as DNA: TGCAGTGCTAGGGCCCTAGCGGGGCCGACAAAGGAGACCCAGTACTTC.